This TCR beta chain was captured by sequencing in a study of T cell repertoires in cytomegalovirus infection. Study summary: Epitope selection comprised recently identified HLA-C-restricted CMV epitopes and well-studied HLA-B-restricted CMV epitopes. Study-level points and caveats: Adding up the frequency of public TCR beta families identified people who carried CMV plus the relevant HLA. The study found HLA-C-restricted CMV-specific TCR beta clonotypes dominating the ex vivo response.

TCRdb ran MiXCR on the reads and lists one entry per CDR3 protein. There are roughly 350,000 distinct CDR3 sequences in the sample; about 32% occur only once, and approximately 12% lies in the top ten. The CDR3 runs to 13 residues. V lost 3 bases to trimming and J lost 3 bases, with 11 bases between them. Germline CDR1 reads DFQATT; CDR2 reads SNEGSKA (reference sequence). To note about this clonotype: Antigen: not known.

Sequencing used cultured PBMCs, obtained from culture after CMV antigen stimulation. The source is a human donor in good health (CMV status not recorded). Some clones in this sample may be carry-over from other donors' samples. The V and J genes are TRBV20-1 and TRBJ2-5, with a possible D match to TRBD1 (6 bases). CDR3 in DNA: TGCAGTGCTAGTAACAGGGTAAAAGAGACCCAGTACTTC. The encoded protein is CSASNRVKETQYF.